Sequencing of this T cell receptor (beta chain) was carried out in a study of T-cell memory formation after mild COVID-19. TCRdb re-called the 5' RACE reads through MiXCR, storing one row per CDR3 protein. The top ten hold roughly 20% of the sample, which has 380,000 or so distinct CDR3 sequences, approximately 15% seen once. This CDR3 has 15 residues. Germline CDR1 and CDR2: SGHRS and YFSETQ. V lost 0 bases and J lost 5, with 11 bases in between. This clonotype was counted ten times or more. Its antigen remains unknown. Study findings and constraints: Day 15 to 85 contractors were CD4/CD8 balanced; later expanders leaned CD4+.

Material for sequencing was PBMCs or a T cell subset sorted from them (not recorded which). The chain is built from TRBV5-1 and TRBJ2-2, with D possibly matching TRBD1 (6 bases). The TCR comes from a man younger than 35 who had mild COVID-19 (a few samples of this study predate the infection). Cell type and time point are not known. The CDR3 DNA follows: TGCGCCAGCAGCTTGGACGAGGGGGAAACCGGGGAGCTGTTTTTT. Its protein is CASSLDEGETGELFF. The full variable domain, its missing parts supplied by reference TRBV5-1 and TRBJ2-2, is KAGVTQTPRYLIKTRGQQVTLSCSPISGHRSVSWYQQTPGQGLQFLFEYFSETQRNKGNFPGRFSGRQFSNSRSEMNVSTLELGDSALYLCASSLDEGETGELFFGEGSRLTVL.